Listed below are T cell receptor beta chains from one sample, sequenced in a study of T cell repertoires in cytomegalovirus infection. TCRdb re-called the reads with MiXCR, one entry per CDR3 protein. The table shows 830,000 or so distinct CDR3 sequences, with about 33% occurring only once. Antigens of these TCRs are unknown. Material: cultured CD8+ T cells from PBMCs, obtained from culture after CMV antigen stimulation. The receptors stem from a human donor in good health (CMV status not recorded). Some clones in this sample may be carry-over from other donors' samples. The CDR3 runs from the conserved cysteine through the conserved F or W. The order of the fields is D gene, V gene, clone size, J gene, CDR3 DNA, CDR3 protein. A D gene is named only where the DNA matches it firmly. Only some rows state a clone size, as once, few, many or a class for expanded clones.

.	TRBV12-3/TRBV12-4	few	TRBJ2-2	TGTGCCAGCAGTCCTGCACTATCGAACACCGGGGAGCTGTTTTTT	CASSPALSNTGELFF
TRBD1	TRBV5-4	.	TRBJ1-1	TGTGCCAGCAGCTTGATGGGACAGGGGTTTCTGGGGAACACTGAAGCTTTCTTT	CASSLMGQGFLGNTEAFF
TRBD1	TRBV12-3/TRBV12-4	.	TRBJ1-5	TGTGCCAGCAGTTCCACGACAGGGGTCCAGCCCCAGCATTTT	CASSSTTGVQPQHF
.	TRBV7-9	few	TRBJ1-6	TGTGCCGAGTCGGAGATGGAACCCACCCTCCACTTT	CAESEMEPTLHF
TRBD2	TRBV7-8	many	TRBJ2-1	TGTGCCAGCAGCTTACGGCCTAGCGGGGGGGCCAATGAGCAGTTCTTC	CASSLRPSGGANEQFF
.	TRBV6-5	.	TRBJ1-2	TGTGCCAGCAGTTACCGGGAAGGTAGCTTCTATGGCTACACCTTC	CASSYREGSFYGYTF
.	TRBV27	once	TRBJ2-3	TGTGCCAGCAGTTTCACGACAGTCCATACGCAGTATTTT	CASSFTTVHTQYF
.	TRBV19	.	TRBJ1-2	TGTGCCAGTACCCGAGAATTTCGGCGGGGGCGCGACTATGGCCACACCTTC	CASTREFRRGRDYGHTF
TRBD1	TRBV6-2/TRBV6-3	.	TRBJ1-5	TGTGCCAGCCTATCTTACAGGGGGGACGCGACACACCCCAGTCAGCCCCAGCATTTT	CASLSYRGDATHPSQPQHF
.	TRBV6-5	many	TRBJ1-2	TGTGCCAGCAGTTACTCCTTCGGGACTAACTATGGCTACACCTTC	CASSYSFGTNYGYTF
.	TRBV12-3/TRBV12-4	few	TRBJ2-7	TGTGCCAGCAACAACGCGGGGGCGAGGGGTGACGAGCAGTACTTC	CASNNAGARGDEQYF
.	TRBV4-1	.	TRBJ1-2	TGCGCCAGCACCCCCTCTGGGGGGCGGTTCTATGGCTACACCTTC	CASTPSGGRFYGYTF
TRBD2	TRBV7-9	few	TRBJ2-6	TGTGCCAGCAGCCCCCCGGAGGTAGCGGGCTCTGGGGCCAACGTCCTGACTTTC	CASSPPEVAGSGANVLTF
.	TRBV27	few	TRBJ1-1	TGTGCCAGCGCCAAGGGGGGAATGAACACTGAAGCTTTCTTT	CASAKGGMNTEAFF
.	TRBV2	.	TRBJ1-1	TGTGCCAGTTCGACAGGAGCAAAGACTGAAGCTTTCTTT	CASSTGAKTEAFF
.	TRBV27	few	TRBJ2-1	TGTGCCAGCAGTATTGTTGAGGAGGCAAATGAGCAGTTCTTC	CASSIVEEANEQFF
.	TRBV5-5	few	TRBJ2-1	TGTGCCAGCACCGCCGCCGGGGGACCGGGTAGAAATGAGCAGTTCTTC	CASTAAGGPGRNEQFF
.	TRBV20-1	.	TRBJ2-3	TGCAGTGCTTGGACACGGGGGACAGATACGCAGTATTTT	CSAWTRGTDTQYF
.	TRBV7-9	.	TRBJ2-5	TGTGCCAGCAGCTTACCGCGGGACGGACAACAAGAGACCCAGTACTTC	CASSLPRDGQQETQYF
.	TRBV7-9	few	TRBJ1-2	TGTGCCAGCAGCCCCTCCCGGAGTTTCGCCTATGGCTACACCTTC	CASSPSRSFAYGYTF
.	TRBV7-9	many	TRBJ2-2	TGTGCCAGCAGCTTATGGGAGACCGGGGAGCTGTTTTTT	CASSLWETGELFF
.	TRBV20-1	once	TRBJ2-7	TGCAGTCCGTCCACAGGGACTACCTACGAGCAGTACTTC	CSPSTGTTYEQYF
TRBD2	TRBV6-5	.	TRBJ2-1	TGTGCCAGCAGTGCCGGGACTAGCGGGTTCCCCGTGGTCTTC	CASSAGTSGFPVVF
.	TRBV12-3/TRBV12-4	few	TRBJ2-5	TGTGCCAGCAGTTTAGATGGGGCCTTAAAAGAGACCCAGTACTTC	CASSLDGALKETQYF
.	TRBV15	few	TRBJ1-1	TGTGCCACCAGCAGAGACGGGGGCCACACTGAAGCTTTCTTT	CATSRDGGHTEAFF